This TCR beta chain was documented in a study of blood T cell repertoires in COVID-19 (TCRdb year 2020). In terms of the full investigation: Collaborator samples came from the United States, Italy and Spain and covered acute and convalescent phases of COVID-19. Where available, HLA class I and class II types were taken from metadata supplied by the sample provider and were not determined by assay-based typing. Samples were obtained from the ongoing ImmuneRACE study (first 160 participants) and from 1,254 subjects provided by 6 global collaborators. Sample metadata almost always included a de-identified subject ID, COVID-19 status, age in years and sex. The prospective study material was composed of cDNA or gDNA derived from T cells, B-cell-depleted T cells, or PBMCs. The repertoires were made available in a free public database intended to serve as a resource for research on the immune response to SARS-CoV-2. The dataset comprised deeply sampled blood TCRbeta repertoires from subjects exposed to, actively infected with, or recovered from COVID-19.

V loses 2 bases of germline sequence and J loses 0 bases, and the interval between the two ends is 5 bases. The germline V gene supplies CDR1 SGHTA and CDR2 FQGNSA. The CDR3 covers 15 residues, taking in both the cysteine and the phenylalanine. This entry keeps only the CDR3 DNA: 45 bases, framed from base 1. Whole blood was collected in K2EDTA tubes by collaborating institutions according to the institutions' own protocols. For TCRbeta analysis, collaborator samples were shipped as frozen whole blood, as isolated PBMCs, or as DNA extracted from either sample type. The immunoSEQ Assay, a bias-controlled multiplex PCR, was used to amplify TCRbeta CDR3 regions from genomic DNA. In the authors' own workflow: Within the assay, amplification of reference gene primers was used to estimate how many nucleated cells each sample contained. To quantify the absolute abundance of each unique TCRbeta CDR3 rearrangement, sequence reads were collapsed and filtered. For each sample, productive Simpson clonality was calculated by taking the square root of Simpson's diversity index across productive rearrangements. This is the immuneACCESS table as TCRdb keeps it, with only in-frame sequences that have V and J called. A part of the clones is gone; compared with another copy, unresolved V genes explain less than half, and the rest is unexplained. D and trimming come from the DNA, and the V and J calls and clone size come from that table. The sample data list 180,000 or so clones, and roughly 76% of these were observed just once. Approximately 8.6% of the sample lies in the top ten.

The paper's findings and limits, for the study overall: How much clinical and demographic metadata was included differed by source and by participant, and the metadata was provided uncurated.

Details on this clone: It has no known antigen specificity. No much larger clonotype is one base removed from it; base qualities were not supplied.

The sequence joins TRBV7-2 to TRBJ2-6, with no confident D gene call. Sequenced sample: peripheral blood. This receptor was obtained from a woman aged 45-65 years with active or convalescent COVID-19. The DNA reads TGTGCCAGCAGCTTAAAGAGCTCTGGGGCCAACGTCCTGACTTTC. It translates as CASSLKSSGANVLTF. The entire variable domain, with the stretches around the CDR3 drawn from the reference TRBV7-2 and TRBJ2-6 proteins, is GAGVSQSPSNKVTEKGKDVELRCDPISGHTALYWYRQSLGQGLEFLIYFQGNSAPDKSGLPSDRFSAERTGGSVSTLTIQRTQQEDSAVYLCASSLKSSGANVLTFGAGSRLTVL.